This T cell receptor beta chain was captured by sequencing in a study of a mutant IDH1 vaccine in newly diagnosed glioma. The wider study: Eight vaccinations reached patients in weeks 1, 3, 5, 7, 11, 15, 19 and 23. Before enrollment, the patients had been treated with radiotherapy alone, temozolomide alone, or both together. Most of them had received both. Study outcomes and limitations: Apparently unrelated to pseudoprogression were changes in the top peripheral T cell clonotypes.

CDR1 and CDR2 from the germline V gene are MNHNY and SVGAGI (reference sequence). V was cut by 4 bases and J by 4 bases, with 8 bases left in between. The CDR3 is made up of 12 amino acids. Using immunoSEQ multiplex PCR, the repertoire was profiled, and TCRdb retains in-frame clones only, with some absent. The repertoire consists of about 130,000 clones, with over 75% occurring once and the leading ten covering about 5.5%. As regards this clone: Its antigen is currently unknown.

This sample's time point: week 11, during vaccination. Every single dose of the vaccine, 300 ug of mutant IDH1 20-mer peptide, came with topical imiquimod. The clonotype was recovered from a man aged 40-55 years with glioma. The rearrangement joins TRBV6-6 to TRBJ2-7, with no clear D. Sequencing used PBMCs, obtained from a glioma patient whose treatment included an IDH1 peptide vaccine. The CDR3 DNA sequence: TGTGCCAGCAGTTCGGTTCTGTACGAGCAGTACTTC. Translated: CASSSVLYEQYF.